Presented here are 25 T cell receptor beta chains from one specimen sequenced in a study of metastatic and nonmetastatic thyroid tumors. TCRdb re-called clones via MiXCR from the PCR reads. The sample includes more than 70,000 clones, over 8.5% seen only once; the top ten take 8.8%. No treatment had been given to any patient before thyroid surgery. Sequencing was done on a sample of blood. The receptors shown here come from a female donor with papillary thyroid cancer or a benign thyroid nodule (not recorded which). Some clones in this sample may be carry-over from other donors' samples.

This clone showed up just a few times. A much more abundant neighbour one base away suggests this may be a read error. This rearrangement joins TRBV20-1 to TRBJ2-1, with D tentatively TRBD1 or TRBD2 (5 bases each). CDR3 length equals 13 residues. Germline values: CDR1 DFQATT, CDR2 SNEGSKA (reference sequence). CDR3 coding DNA: TGCAGTGCCCTAATTCGGGGCACCAATGAGCAGCTCTTC. It yields the protein CSALIRGTNEQLF.

This clone has a count of ten or more. The chain employs TRBV6-6 and TRBJ2-1, with D unresolved. The germline gives CDR1 MNHNY, CDR2 SVGAGI (reference sequence). V lost 2 bases and J lost 6, with 14 bases in between. CDR3 length: 15 residues. In DNA form, the CDR3 reads TGTGCCAGCAGTTACGGAAACTCATTCGTCAATGAGCAGTTCTTC. Translation: CASSYGNSFVNEQFF.

This clone was seen at least ten times. The chain has TRBV12-3 or TRBV12-4 and TRBJ2-2; 7 positions agree with TRBD1. The CDR3 loop spans 12 amino acids. The V gene end was trimmed by 8 bases and the J gene end by 9 bases; junction bases not matched to a gene: 6. CDR3 in DNA: TGTGCCAGCGGGACAGCCGGTCGGGAGCTGTTTTTT. It encodes CASGTAGRELFF.

This clone was detected ten times or more. Additional DNA sequences in this sample encode the identical CDR3. The chain recombines TRBV27 with TRBJ1-1; 8 nucleotides agree with TRBD1. With 7 bases clipped from V and 5 bases from J, the junction kept 9 bases outside the gene matches. The CDR3 sequence is 14 residues long. CDR1 MNHEY and CDR2 SMNVEV come from the germline V gene (reference sequence). CDR3 sequence: CASIPDRGLTEAFF. CDR3 nucleotide sequence: TGTGCCAGCATACCCGACAGGGGATTGACTGAAGCTTTCTTT.

This clone was picked up many times. This chain links TRBV11-3 with TRBJ1-1; D is ambiguous. Germline CDR1 and CDR2: SGHNT and YENEEA. V was pared by 1 base and J by 4 bases, with 10 bases between. This CDR3 has 14 residues. This CDR3 is CASSLGGDSTEAFF. CDR3 bases: TGTGCCAGCAGCTTAGGCGGGGATAGCACTGAAGCTTTCTTT.

The chain combines TRBV24-1 with TRBJ2-1; the D gene is possibly TRBD1 (5 bases). The germline V gene has CDR1 KGHDR and CDR2 SFDVKD. CDR3 length: 13 residues. The V gene lost 3 bases and the J gene lost 12 bases, with 14 bases spanning the gap. The CDR3 reads CATSDTRVNRQFF. The DNA of the CDR3 is TGTGCCACCAGTGATACCAGGGTCAACCGGCAGTTCTTC.

Only a few counts were recorded for this clone. The CDR3 does not close with the conserved phenylalanine or tryptophan, likely indicating a read error. This rearrangement joins TRBV6-1 to TRBJ2-3, with 7 bases fitting TRBD1. CDR3 length equals 16 residues. The germline gives CDR1 MNHNS, CDR2 SASEGT. J lost 4 bases, V lost 4 bases, and 11 bases had no gene match. CDR3 bases: TGTGCCAGCAGTGCCTCCTCCGGGACAGTGGCAGATACGCAGTATTCT. As protein: CASSASSGTVADTQYS.

This clone appeared a few times. The V gene is TRBV27, the J gene TRBJ2-5; D possibly uses TRBD1 or TRBD2 (5 bases each). V dropped 5 bases and J dropped 5 bases, with 12 bases sitting between them. Germline CDR1 is MNHEY and CDR2 is SMNVEV (reference sequence). The CDR3 has 13 residues. The CDR3 coding sequence is TGTGCCAGCAGTCAGAGGGGCTGGGAGACCCAGTACTTC. Protein product: CASSQRGWETQYF.

This clone has ten or more counts. The chain combines TRBV29-1 with TRBJ2-1, with a possible D match to TRBD2 (5 bases). This CDR3 spans 10 amino acids. The V gene's germline CDR1 is SQVTM and CDR2 ANQGSEA. Trimming took 6 bases from V and 5 from J, leaving 5 bases between them. The CDR3 is CSVGDNEQFF. The DNA of the CDR3 is TGCAGCGTGGGAGACAATGAGCAGTTCTTC.

There are many counts of this clone. This chain joins TRBV3-1 and TRBJ2-7, with a tentative D call TRBD2 (5 bases). The germline V gene encodes CDR1 LGHDT and CDR2 YNNKEL (reference sequence). This CDR3 contains 12 residues. V was shortened by 2 bases and J by 6 bases, with 8 bases between the two germline ends. The CDR3 DNA follows: TGTGCCAGCAGCCAAATAGCGATCGAGCAGTACTTC. This sequence encodes CASSQIAIEQYF.

This clone was found a few times. The chain joins TRBV2 to TRBJ1-5; no definite D call. The CDR3 is made up of 13 amino acids. V was clipped by 3 bases and J by 4 bases, with 7 bases between them. CDR1 and CDR2 (germline): SNHLY, FYNNEI. Written as DNA, the CDR3 is TGTGCCAGCAGTGATATATCGAATCAGCCCCAGCATTTT. Translated, it gives CASSDISNQPQHF.

This clone was seen more than once but under ten times. Here the CDR3 DNA reads TGCGCCAGCAGCTATGGGACTAGCGAATGGCAGTACTTC. The encoded protein is CASSYGTSEWQYF. The chain carries TRBV5-1 and TRBJ2-7, with 10 bases fitting TRBD2. The CDR3 runs 13 residues. The trim removed 3 bases at V and 9 bases at J, leaving 6 bases unmatched. In germline, CDR1 is SGHRS, CDR2 YFSETQ.

The sample holds many counts of this clone. In the same sample, other DNA sequences code for this CDR3. The rearrangement links TRBV5-1 to TRBJ2-2; 8 bases align to TRBD2. The germline V gene has CDR1 SGHRS and CDR2 YFSETQ. The V segment lost 6 bases and the J segment 0 bases; nucleotides outside the gene matches: 10. The CDR3 length is 17 residues. The DNA of the CDR3 is TGCGCCAGCACCCAGCGCGGGGGGACCGCGAACACCGGGGAGCTGTTTTTT. The encoded protein is CASTQRGGTANTGELFF. The full variable domain, with the rest looked up from reference TRBV5-1 and TRBJ2-2, is KAGVTQTPRYLIKTRGQQVTLSCSPISGHRSVSWYQQTPGQGLQFLFEYFSETQRNKGNFPGRFSGRQFSNSRSEMNVSTLELGDSALYLCASTQRGGTANTGELFFGEGSRLTVL.

Notes on this clone: The sample has other DNA sequences that encode this CDR3 too. The chain links TRBV14 to TRBJ2-4; TRBD1 matches at 7 bases. Trimming removed 3 bases from V and 7 bases from J; junction bases left unmatched: 9. This CDR3 comprises 15 residues. Looked up from germline, CDR1 is SGHDN and CDR2 is FVKESK. The CDR3 loop is CASSHPQGKSNIQYF. The CDR3 DNA sequence: TGTGCCAGCAGCCACCCACAGGGGAAGTCGAACATTCAGTACTTC.

In its sample, this clone was seen many times. V and J are TRBV6-4 and TRBJ2-1; TRBD2 aligns across 8 bases. J lost 7 bases, V lost 2 bases, and 4 bases had no gene match. Germline V lookup: CDR1 MRHNA, CDR2 SNTAGT. CDR3 length: 14 residues. The CDR3 is CASSDLSGGNEQFF. DNA for the CDR3: TGTGCCAGCAGTGACCTCAGCGGGGGAAATGAGCAGTTCTTC.

This clone was detected ten times or more. The CDR3 bases are TGCGCCAGCAGCCAAGCCCCCTCTAACTCTGGGGCCAACGTCCTGACTTTC. Residues: CASSQAPSNSGANVLTF. This chain uses TRBV4-1 with TRBJ2-6; D remains unclear. The CDR3 runs 17 residues. Germline-derived CDR1 and CDR2 are MGHRA and YSYEKL. With 1 base removed from V and 0 bases from J, the gap between germline ends came to 10 bases.

Ten or more counts support this clone. V and J are TRBV11-3 and TRBJ1-1; the D is unclear. Trimming left V 5 bases short and J 6 bases short, with 13 bases between. Germline assignment: CDR1 SGHNT and CDR2 YENEEA. CDR3 length: 13 amino acids. CDR3 in amino acids: CASSPTAGSEAFF. CDR3 bases: TGTGCCAGCAGCCCTACCGCCGGGTCTGAAGCTTTCTTT.

In this sample, this clone turned up many times. The chain couples TRBV5-5 to TRBJ2-1; a weak D match, TRBD1 (6 bases). Germline lookup yields CDR1 SGHKS and CDR2 YYEKEE (reference sequence). The V and J ends lost 1 base and 2 bases respectively, with 7 bases between them. The CDR3 totals 14 residues. This CDR3 is CASSLHRAYNEQFF. Here the CDR3 DNA reads TGTGCCAGCAGCTTGCACAGGGCCTACAATGAGCAGTTCTTC.

This clone was seen ten or more times. The rearrangement links TRBV6-1 to TRBJ1-4; 9 bases align to TRBD1. Germline lookup yields CDR1 MNHNS and CDR2 SASEGT. V shed 3 bases and J 6 bases; nucleotides not matched to a gene: 2. This CDR3 comprises 14 residues. For the CDR3, the DNA is TGTGCCAGCAGTGAGGGACAGGGTTATGAAAAACTGTTTTTT. This gives the protein CASSEGQGYEKLFF.

This clone was seen at least ten times. Here the CDR3 reads CATSVGKGSGANVLTF. In nucleotides, the CDR3 is TGTGCCACCAGTGTCGGGAAGGGCTCTGGGGCCAACGTCCTGACTTTC. The chain employs TRBV24-1 and TRBJ2-6; D is perhaps TRBD2 (5 bases). Germline V CDR1 and CDR2: KGHDR, SFDVKD. The CDR3 is 16 amino acids. V was pared by 5 bases and J by 0 bases, with 10 bases between.

This clone was recorded many times. V and J are TRBV27 and TRBJ2-7, with TRBD2 matching over 9 bases. J gave up 3 bases and V 5 bases, and 11 bases lay outside the gene matches. The CDR3 sequence is 16 residues long. Germline assignment: CDR1 MNHEY and CDR2 SMNVEV (reference sequence). CDR3: CASSPWASGANYEQYF. CDR3 bases: TGTGCCAGCAGTCCCTGGGCTAGCGGGGCCAACTACGAGCAGTACTTC.

This clone was observed a single time. The chain has TRBV7-7 and TRBJ2-5; unclear D gene. Trimming stripped 1 base from V and 5 bases from J, with 8 bases between. This CDR3 is 13 amino acids long. Germline V gene lookup returns CDR1 SSHAT and CDR2 FNYEAQ (reference sequence). Here the CDR3 DNA reads TGTGCCAGCAGCTTAGGCGCACGCGAGACCCAGTACTTC. The encoded protein is CASSLGARETQYF.

This clone has only a few counts. The chain carries TRBV12-3 or TRBV12-4 and TRBJ2-7; TRBD2 matches 10 bases. V lost 3 bases and J lost 3; bases outside the gene matches: 2. The CDR3 runs 14 residues. Here the CDR3 reads CASSLIAGGYEQYF. The CDR3 nucleotides read TGTGCCAGCAGTTTGATAGCGGGGGGCTACGAGCAGTACTTC.

This clone was seen at least ten times. The rearrangement uses TRBV6-1 and TRBJ2-2; D may be TRBD2 (5 bases). Germline V gene lookup returns CDR1 MNHNS and CDR2 SASEGT. This CDR3 spans 13 amino acids. Trimming removed 9 bases from V and 5 bases from J, with 13 bases in between. The CDR3 reads CASLSGETGELFF. The DNA of the CDR3 is TGTGCCAGTCTATCCGGGGAAACCGGGGAGCTGTTTTTT.

This clone was seen only once. This may be a read error: a much more frequent sequence differs by one nucleotide. The chain has TRBV9 and TRBJ2-3, with D possibly matching TRBD2 (6 bases). Germline CDR1 is SGDLS and CDR2 is YYNGEE. CDR3 length: 15 residues. The CDR3, as DNA: TGTGCCAGCTCGAGGGCGGGGTTTCGTGGTGATAAGCAGTATTTT. Its translation is CASSRAGFRGDKQYF.